This T cell receptor (beta chain) was profiled in a study of beta chain features in type 1 diabetes. Since all of the isolated RNA was reverse transcribed, expressed TCRB transcripts were what got sequenced. Profiled with immunoSEQ multiplex PCR; TCRdb holds only in-frame clones, not every one. The sample shows more than 300,000 clones, 6.5% to 10% of them seen only once. Trimming took off 5 bases at V and 4 bases at J, with 14 bases between the two ends. Germline lookup yields CDR1 MDHEN and CDR2 SYDVKM. This CDR3 spans 14 amino acids. It was one heparinised blood draw, averaging about 120 mL, that each donor gave.

This rearrangement joins TRBV28 to TRBJ1-2; maybe TRBD1 (6 bases). The source of this sequence is a woman younger than 35 in good health. Sequenced: central memory CD4+ T cells from blood. This chain's CDR3 is CASSRLTGTYGYTF. The CDR3 region has the DNA TGTGCCAGCAGTCGCCTTACAGGGACCTATGGCTACACCTTC.